This T cell receptor (beta chain) was captured in a study of blood T cell repertoires in COVID-19. The overall study: T cells, B-cell-depleted T cells, or PBMCs provided the cDNA or gDNA that served as material.

Germline V gene lookup returns CDR1 SGHRS and CDR2 YFSETQ. CDR3 size: 16 residues. With 0 bases removed from V and 2 bases from J, the gap between germline ends came to 15 bases. Libraries were prepared by immunoSEQ multiplex PCR; TCRdb keeps only in-frame clonotypes and omits some of them. Counted here are more than 150,000 clones, about 81% occurring once; the ten biggest clones make up 13% to 15%. Sequencing was done on a sample of peripheral blood. The TCR comes from a man aged 25-40 years with active or convalescent COVID-19. This chain joins TRBV5-1 and TRBJ2-7; D is perhaps TRBD2 (6 bases). CDR3 loop: CASSLAAGSTPYEQYF. The CDR3 DNA reads TGCGCCAGCAGCTTGGCTGCGGGGTCGACCCCCTACGAGCAGTACTTC.